Here is one T cell receptor beta chain with its context. Primers: 60 Vbeta forward and 13 Jbeta reverse. Data came from immunoSEQ multiplex PCR; TCRdb stores just in-frame clones and leaves some out. The sample has about 150,000 clones; about 64% are singletons. This sample is part of a study of cytomegalovirus exposure and HLA in healthy donors. This receptor was taken from a woman under 40 in good health and CMV-seropositive. The material sequenced was PBMCs.

CDR3 sequence reads: CAPSGTGTGGYNEQFF. For the CDR3, the DNA is TGTGCCCCATCAGGGACCGGGACAGGGGGGTACAATGAGCAGTTCTTC. The genes are TRBV2 and TRBJ2-1; 11 nucleotides align to TRBD1. V gave up 11 bases and J gave up 4 bases; unmatched junction bases: 13. The CDR3 contains 16 residues. CDR1 is SNHLY, CDR2 FYNNEI, per germline.